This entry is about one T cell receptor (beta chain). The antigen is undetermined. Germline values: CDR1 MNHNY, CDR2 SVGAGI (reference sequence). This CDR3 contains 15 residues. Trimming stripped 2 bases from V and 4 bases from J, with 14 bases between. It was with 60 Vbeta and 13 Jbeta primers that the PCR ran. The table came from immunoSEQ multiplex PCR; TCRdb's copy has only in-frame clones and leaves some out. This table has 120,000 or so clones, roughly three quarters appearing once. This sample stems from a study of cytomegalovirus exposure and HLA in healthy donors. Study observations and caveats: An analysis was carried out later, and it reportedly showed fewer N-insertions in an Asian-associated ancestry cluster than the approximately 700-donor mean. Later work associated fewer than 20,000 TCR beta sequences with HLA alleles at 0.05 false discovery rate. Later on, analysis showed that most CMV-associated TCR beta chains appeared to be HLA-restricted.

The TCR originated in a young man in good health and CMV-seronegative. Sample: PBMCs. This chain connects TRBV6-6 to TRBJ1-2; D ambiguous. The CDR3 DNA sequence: TGTGCCAGCAGTTACGACCGCGACCGGGGCTATGGCTACACCTTC. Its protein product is CASSYDRDRGYGYTF.